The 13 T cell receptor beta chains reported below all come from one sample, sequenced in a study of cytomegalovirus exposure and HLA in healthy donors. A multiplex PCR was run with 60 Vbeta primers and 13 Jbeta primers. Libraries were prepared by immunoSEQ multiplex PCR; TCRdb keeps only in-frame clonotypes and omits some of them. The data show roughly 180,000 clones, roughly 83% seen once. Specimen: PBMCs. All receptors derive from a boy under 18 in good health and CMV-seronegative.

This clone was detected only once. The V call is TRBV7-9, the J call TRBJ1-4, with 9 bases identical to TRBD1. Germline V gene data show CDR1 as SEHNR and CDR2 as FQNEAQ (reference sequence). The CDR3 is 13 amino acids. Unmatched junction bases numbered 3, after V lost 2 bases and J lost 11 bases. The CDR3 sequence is CASSLMGQGKLFF. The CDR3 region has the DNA TGTGCCAGCAGCTTAATGGGACAGGGTAAACTGTTTTTT. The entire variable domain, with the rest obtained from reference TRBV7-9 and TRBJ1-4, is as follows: DTGVSQNPRHKITKRGQNVTFRCDPISEHNRLYWYRQTLGQGPEFLTYFQNEAQLEKSRLLSDRFSAERPKGSFSTLEIQRTEQGDSAMYLCASSLMGQGKLFFGSGTQLSVL.

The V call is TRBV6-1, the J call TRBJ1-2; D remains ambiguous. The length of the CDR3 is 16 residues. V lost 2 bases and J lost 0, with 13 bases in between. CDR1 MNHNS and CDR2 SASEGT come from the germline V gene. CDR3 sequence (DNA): TGTGCCAGCAGTGAATGGATACTCGGGTCTAACTATGGCTACACCTTC. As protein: CASSEWILGSNYGYTF.

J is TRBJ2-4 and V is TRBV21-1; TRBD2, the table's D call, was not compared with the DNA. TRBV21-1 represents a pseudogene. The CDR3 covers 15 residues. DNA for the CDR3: TGTGCCAGCAGCAACGGGTGTTTTCAAAAAAACATTCAGTACTTC. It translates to CASSNGCFQKNIQYF.

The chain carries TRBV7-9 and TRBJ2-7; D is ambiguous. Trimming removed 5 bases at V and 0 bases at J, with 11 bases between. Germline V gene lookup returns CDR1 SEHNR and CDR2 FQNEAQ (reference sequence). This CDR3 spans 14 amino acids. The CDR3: CASSPPSTSYEQYF. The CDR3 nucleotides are TGTGCCAGCAGCCCCCCGTCTACCTCCTACGAGCAGTACTTC.

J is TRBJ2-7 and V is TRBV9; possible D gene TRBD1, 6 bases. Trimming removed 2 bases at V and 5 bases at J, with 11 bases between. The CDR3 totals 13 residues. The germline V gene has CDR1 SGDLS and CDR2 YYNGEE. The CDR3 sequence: CASSVTGTNEQYF. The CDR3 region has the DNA TGTGCCAGCAGCGTGACCGGGACAAACGAGCAGTACTTC.

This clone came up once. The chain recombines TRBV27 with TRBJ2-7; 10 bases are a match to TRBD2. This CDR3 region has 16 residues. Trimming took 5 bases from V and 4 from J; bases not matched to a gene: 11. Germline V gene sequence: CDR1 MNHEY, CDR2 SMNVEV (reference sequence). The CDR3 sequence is CASSPKSGLAAYEQYF. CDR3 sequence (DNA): TGTGCCAGCAGTCCCAAAAGCGGACTAGCGGCGTACGAGCAGTACTTC.

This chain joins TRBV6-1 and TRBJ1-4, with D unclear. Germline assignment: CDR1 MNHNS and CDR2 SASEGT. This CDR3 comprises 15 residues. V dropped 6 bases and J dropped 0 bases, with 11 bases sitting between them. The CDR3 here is CASSAPGATNEKLFF. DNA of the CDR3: TGTGCCAGCAGCGCGCCGGGTGCAACTAATGAAAAACTGTTTTTT.

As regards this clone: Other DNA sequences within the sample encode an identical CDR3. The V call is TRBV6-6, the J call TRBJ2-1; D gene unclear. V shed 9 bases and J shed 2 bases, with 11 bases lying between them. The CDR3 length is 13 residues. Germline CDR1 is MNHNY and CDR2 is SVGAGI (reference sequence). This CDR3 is CASNTAPYNEQFF. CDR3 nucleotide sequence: TGTGCCAGTAACACAGCCCCCTACAATGAGCAGTTCTTC.

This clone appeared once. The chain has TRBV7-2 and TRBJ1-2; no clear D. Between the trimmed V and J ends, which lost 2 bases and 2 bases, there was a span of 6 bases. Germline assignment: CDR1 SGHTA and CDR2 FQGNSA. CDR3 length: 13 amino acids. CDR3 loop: CASSLYGNYGYTF. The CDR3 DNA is TGTGCCAGCAGCTTATACGGGAACTATGGCTACACCTTC.

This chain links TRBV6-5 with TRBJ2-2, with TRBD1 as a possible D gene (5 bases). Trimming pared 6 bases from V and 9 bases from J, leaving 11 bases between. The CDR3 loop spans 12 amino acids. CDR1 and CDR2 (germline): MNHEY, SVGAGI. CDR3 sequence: CASRDTHRELFF. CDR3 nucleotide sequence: TGTGCCAGCAGGGACACACACCGGGAGCTGTTTTTT.

The CDR3 nucleotides are TGTGCCAGCAGCTTGGACTCTTGGGATGAGCAGTTCTTC. Translating gives CASSLDSWDEQFF. The chain links TRBV7-2 to TRBJ2-1; D is possibly TRBD2 (5 bases). CDR3 length: 13 amino acids. The V gene lost 3 bases and the J gene lost 8 bases, with 11 bases spanning the gap. Per the germline V gene, CDR1 is SGHTA and CDR2 is FQGNSA.

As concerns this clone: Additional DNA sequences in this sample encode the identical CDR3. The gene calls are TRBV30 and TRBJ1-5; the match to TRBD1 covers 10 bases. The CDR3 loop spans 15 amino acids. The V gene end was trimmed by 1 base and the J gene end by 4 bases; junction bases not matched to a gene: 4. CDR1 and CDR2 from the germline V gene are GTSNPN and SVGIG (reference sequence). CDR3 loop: CAWSAGDRGNQPQHF. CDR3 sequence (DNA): TGTGCCTGGAGTGCAGGGGACAGGGGTAATCAGCCCCAGCATTTT.

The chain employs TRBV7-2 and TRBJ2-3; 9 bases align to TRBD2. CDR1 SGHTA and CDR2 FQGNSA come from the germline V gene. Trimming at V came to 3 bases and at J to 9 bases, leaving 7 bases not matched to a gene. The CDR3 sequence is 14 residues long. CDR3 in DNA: TGTGCCAGCAGCTTGGGACTAGCTCCGGTAACGCAGTATTTT. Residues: CASSLGLAPVTQYF.